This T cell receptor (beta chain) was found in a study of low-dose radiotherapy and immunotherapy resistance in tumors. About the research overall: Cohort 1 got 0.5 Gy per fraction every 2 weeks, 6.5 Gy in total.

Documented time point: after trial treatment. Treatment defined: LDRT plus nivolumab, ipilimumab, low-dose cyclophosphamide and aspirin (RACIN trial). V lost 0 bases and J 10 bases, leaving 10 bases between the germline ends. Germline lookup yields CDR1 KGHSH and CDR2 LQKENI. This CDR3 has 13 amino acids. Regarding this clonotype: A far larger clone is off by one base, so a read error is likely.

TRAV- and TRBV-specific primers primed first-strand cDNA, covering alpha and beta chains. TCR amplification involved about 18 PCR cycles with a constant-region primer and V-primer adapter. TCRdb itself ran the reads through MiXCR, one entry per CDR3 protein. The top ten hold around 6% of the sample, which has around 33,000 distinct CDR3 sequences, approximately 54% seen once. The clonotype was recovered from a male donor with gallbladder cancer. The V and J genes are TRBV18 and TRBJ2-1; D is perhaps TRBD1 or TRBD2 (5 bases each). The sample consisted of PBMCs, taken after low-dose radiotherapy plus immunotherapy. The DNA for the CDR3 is TGTGCCAGCTCACCACCTGGGGACGGCGAGCAGTTCTTC. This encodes CASSPPGDGEQFF.